This paragraph covers one TCR beta chain sequence. Antigen: not known. V was clipped by 4 bases and J by 4 bases, with 14 bases between them. Germline V gives CDR1 MNHEY, CDR2 SMNVEV (reference sequence). This CDR3 is built from 15 residues. This record belongs to a study of Ad26.COV2.S vaccination and SARS-CoV-2 variants. Sequenced by immunoSEQ multiplex PCR; TCRdb stores in-frame clones only, minus some. Of around 450,000 clones detected, 90% appear once; the ten largest clones hold around 4.2%. Study observations and caveats: Overall T cell responses may have been underestimated by the analyses of TCR breadth and depth. Greater spike-specific TCR breadth was seen in vaccine recipients than in placebo recipients.

Specified treatment: roughly 19 received Ad26.COV2.S at low or high dose, single or two shots; about 5 received placebo; per-sample allocation not given. Samples came from day 63 after the first vaccine or placebo injection. The rearrangement uses TRBV27 and TRBJ2-1; D perhaps matches TRBD1 (5 bases). The material was peripheral blood, obtained in a trial of Ad26.COV2.S vaccine versus placebo. The receptor comes from a person aged 18-65 years who received the Ad26.COV2.S COVID-19 vaccine or a placebo. Written as DNA, the CDR3 is TGTGCCAGCAGTTCAGGGTCCTACGGGTACAATGAGCAGTTCTTC. This translates into CASSSGSYGYNEQFF.